This entry lists 26 T cell receptor beta chains sequenced from one sample in a study of blood T cells in healthy people across ages. It was with a sample-barcoded 5' primer and a J-beta primer mix that a second PCR of roughly 7 to 11 cycles was run. TCRdb recomputed calls from the 5' RACE reads with MiXCR, one row per CDR3 protein. The table includes about 970,000 distinct CDR3 sequences, around 54% detected once. The source material was blood. The receptors were sampled from a woman aged 55-75 years in good health.

This clonotype was seen a few times. The chain recombines TRBV24-1 with TRBJ2-7, with 7 bases identical to TRBD1. V trimming: 6 bases; J trimming: 0 bases; junction bases outside the gene matches: 4. There are 14 residues in the CDR3. Germline V lookup: CDR1 KGHDR, CDR2 SFDVKD. The CDR3 bases are TGTGCCACCAGTTCGACAGGGAACTCCTACGAGCAGTACTTC. This translates into CATSSTGNSYEQYF.

The chain uses TRBV29-1 and TRBJ1-2; unclear D gene. The V gene lost 6 bases and the J gene lost 3 bases, with 11 bases spanning the gap. This CDR3 comprises 12 residues. Germline lookup yields CDR1 SQVTM and CDR2 ANQGSEA. CDR3 residues: CSVGEGYYGYTF. The CDR3 DNA follows: TGCAGCGTCGGGGAGGGATACTATGGCTACACCTTC.

V is TRBV6-6 and J is TRBJ1-5; a possible D gene is TRBD1 (5 bases). This CDR3 region has 14 residues. The germline V gene encodes CDR1 MNHNY and CDR2 SVGAGI (reference sequence). The V gene lost 6 bases and the J gene lost 6 bases, with 15 bases spanning the gap. CDR3 loop: CASSFLGQGQPQHF. The CDR3 nucleotides are TGTGCCAGCAGCTTCTTAGGGCAGGGTCAGCCCCAGCATTTT.

The table lists this clonotype with a few counts. V and J are TRBV18 and TRBJ2-1, with D tentatively TRBD2 (6 bases). The CDR3 covers 13 residues. Trimming removed 3 bases at V and 10 bases at J, with 13 bases between. In germline, CDR1 is KGHSH, CDR2 LQKENI. CDR3 bases: TGTGCCAGCTCACCGGGCAGTGGGAGGGAGCAGTTCTTC. Protein: CASSPGSGREQFF.

This sequence joins TRBV27 and TRBJ2-5; 7 nucleotides line up with TRBD1. Germline V gene sequence: CDR1 MNHEY, CDR2 SMNVEV (reference sequence). Unmatched junction bases numbered 17, after V lost 8 bases and J lost 5 bases. CDR3 length: 16 residues. The CDR3 spells CASGRTQRQGFETQYF. The CDR3 DNA sequence: TGTGCCAGCGGCCGGACCCAGCGACAGGGTTTTGAGACCCAGTACTTC.

V is TRBV29-1 and J is TRBJ1-2; D is unresolved. The CDR3 consists of 12 residues. Germline V gene data show CDR1 as SQVTM and CDR2 as ANQGSEA. Trimming removed 1 base at V and 9 bases at J, with 12 bases between. The CDR3 reads CSVEAEVGSYTF. CDR3 DNA sequence: TGCAGCGTTGAAGCGGAGGTTGGGAGCTACACCTTC.

The V and J genes are TRBV6-6 and TRBJ1-1; D is possibly TRBD1 (6 bases). The CDR3 is 16 amino acids. Germline V gene data show CDR1 as MNHNY and CDR2 as SVGAGI (reference sequence). V lost 5 bases and J lost 2, with 18 bases in between. CDR3 in DNA: TGTGCCAGCAGTAAATCGAAAGTACAGGGTAACACTGAAGCTTTCTTT. Translated, it gives CASSKSKVQGNTEAFF.

This clonotype was counted only a few times. The rearrangement joins TRBV3-1 to TRBJ1-2; D unclear. The CDR3 length is 14 residues. Germline assignment: CDR1 LGHDT and CDR2 YNNKEL (reference sequence). V gave up 0 bases and J gave up 4 bases, with 9 bases separating them. The CDR3 region has the DNA TGTGCCAGCAGCCAAGAGATTACCGCCTATGGCTACACCTTC. This translates into CASSQEITAYGYTF.

This clonotype was seen a handful of times. The chain is built from TRBV6-6 and TRBJ2-6, with D uncertain. The CDR3 is made up of 15 amino acids. V lost 5 bases, J lost 0 bases, and 8 bases lay in between. Germline CDR1 reads MNHNY; CDR2 reads SVGAGI (reference sequence). The CDR3 nucleotides are TGTGCCAGCAGTCCCAAAGCCTCTGGGGCCAACGTCCTGACTTTC. The encoded protein is CASSPKASGANVLTF.

The chain joins TRBV6-5 to TRBJ1-1, with TRBD1 as a possible D gene (5 bases). Germline V gene data show CDR1 as MNHEY and CDR2 as SVGAGI. CDR3 length: 12 amino acids. The V end lost 6 bases, the J end lost 10 bases, and 15 bases lay between the germline ends. The CDR3 nucleotides are TGTGCCAGCAGCCCCGGCTTCGGGGGAGCTTTCTTT. Residues: CASSPGFGGAFF.

A few counts support this clonotype. V gene TRBV12-3 or TRBV12-4 combines with J gene TRBJ2-7; D possibly corresponds to TRBD2 (6 bases). V shed 3 bases and J shed 5 bases, with 20 bases lying between them. CDR3 length equals 16 residues. CDR3: CASSLDLAKPGHEQYF. CDR3 nucleotides: TGTGCCAGCAGTTTGGATCTAGCGAAACCTGGCCACGAGCAGTACTTC.

This clonotype was picked up many times. The J gene is TRBJ2-7, the V gene TRBV9; TRBD1 agrees at 9 bases. The CDR3 length is 14 residues. Trimming cost V 2 bases and J 5 bases; bases outside gene matches: 5. The V gene's germline CDR1 is SGDLS and CDR2 YYNGEE. CDR3 loop: CASSVGGQGNEQYF. DNA of the CDR3: TGTGCCAGCAGCGTCGGGGGACAGGGTAACGAGCAGTACTTC.

The chain uses TRBV7-2 and TRBJ2-1; D is possibly TRBD2 (5 bases). The CDR3 runs 16 residues. Germline V CDR1 and CDR2: SGHTA, FQGNSA. The V end was cut by 5 bases, the J end by 0 bases, with 14 bases between. CDR3 sequence (DNA): TGTGCCAGCAGCATCAGTTTAGGAGGCTCCTACAATGAGCAGTTCTTC. This translates into CASSISLGGSYNEQFF.

The chain combines TRBV6-1 with TRBJ2-1; 11 nucleotides line up with TRBD2. Germline V gene sequence: CDR1 MNHNS, CDR2 SASEGT. The CDR3 covers 15 residues. V lost 7 bases and J lost 8; bases outside the gene matches: 10. The CDR3 sequence: CASTNIAGGPYEQFF. CDR3 DNA: TGTGCCAGCACCAACATAGCGGGAGGGCCCTATGAGCAGTTCTTC.

The rearrangement joins TRBV9 to TRBJ2-1, with TRBD2 as a possible D gene (5 bases). V lost 0 bases and J 9 bases, leaving 19 bases between the germline ends. Per germline, CDR1 SGDLS and CDR2 YYNGEE. This CDR3 has 16 amino acids. The CDR3 protein is CASSVGAQRRNSEQFF. DNA for the CDR3: TGTGCCAGCAGCGTAGGAGCTCAGCGGCGCAATTCTGAGCAGTTCTTC.

The chain recombines TRBV21-1 with TRBJ1-5. TRBV21-1 is marked as a pseudogene. This CDR3 is 14 amino acids long. The CDR3 here is CASSTGYSNQPQHF. CDR3 nucleotide sequence: TGTGCCAGCAGCACGGGCTATAGCAATCAGCCCCAGCATTTT.

This chain connects TRBV29-1 to TRBJ2-1; 11 nucleotides agree with TRBD2. V lost 7 bases to trimming and J lost 8 bases; unmatched junction nucleotides: 7. The CDR3 has 13 amino acids. The germline CDR1 and CDR2 sequences are SQVTM and ANQGSEA. CDR3 nucleotides: TGCAGCGGGGAGACTAGCGGGATCTATGAGCAGTTCTTC. Residues: CSGETSGIYEQFF.

The chain employs TRBV2 and TRBJ2-7, with D uncertain. This CDR3 has 14 amino acids. Germline-derived CDR1 and CDR2 are SNHLY and FYNNEI. The germline V and J ends were trimmed by 6 bases and 7 bases, with 19 bases remaining between them. The CDR3 DNA reads as TGTGCCAGCAGGGTCGGTAACCGCTGGCGAGAGCAGTACTTC. It specifies CASRVGNRWREQYF.

The chain recombines TRBV3-1 with TRBJ1-4, with D unclear. The V end lost 1 base, the J end lost 7 bases, and 4 bases lay between the germline ends. Germline values: CDR1 LGHDT, CDR2 YNNKEL (reference sequence). The CDR3 contains 12 residues. CDR3 in DNA: TGTGCCAGCAGCCAAGGGACTGAAAAACTGTTTTTT. It encodes CASSQGTEKLFF. The full variable domain, rest sourced from reference TRBV3-1 and TRBJ1-4, is DTAVSQTPKYLVTQMGNDKSIKCEQNLGHDTMYWYKQDSKKFLKIMFSYNNKELIINETVPNRFSPKSPDKAHLNLHINSLELGDSAVYFCASSQGTEKLFFGSGTQLSVL.

The V and J genes are TRBV4-2 and TRBJ2-2, with no clear D. The germline V gene has CDR1 LGHNA and CDR2 YNFKEQ. This CDR3 spans 13 amino acids. V dropped 0 bases and J dropped 9 bases, with 8 bases sitting between them. The DNA for the CDR3 is TGTGCCAGCAGCCAAGATTATGGCAGGGAGCTGTTTTTT. It translates to CASSQDYGRELFF.

The count of this clonotype is one. This chain uses TRBV7-6 with TRBJ2-5; TRBD1 matches at 7 bases. TRBJ2-7 explains the end of the DNA better; the J call may be wrong. Germline values: CDR1 SGHVS, CDR2 FNYEAQ. This CDR3 has 14 residues. CDR3 sequence reads: CASSMTGYSGEQYF. The CDR3 bases are TGTGCCAGCAGCATGACAGGGTATTCGGGCGAGCAGTACTTC.

V and J are TRBV15 and TRBJ2-1; 7 bases are a match to TRBD1. There are 13 residues in the CDR3. Germline CDR1 and CDR2: LNHNV and YYDKDF (reference sequence). V was clipped by 8 bases and J by 5 bases; unmatched bases: 6. DNA for the CDR3: TGTGCCACCCAAGGGACAGAAAACAATGAGCAGTTCTTC. Its translation is CATQGTENNEQFF.

The CDR3 loop is CATSDPGLAGEETQYF. The CDR3 coding sequence is TGTGCCACCAGTGACCCAGGACTAGCGGGAGAAGAGACCCAGTACTTC. The chain uses TRBV24-1 and TRBJ2-7, with 13 nucleotides matching TRBD2. With the DNA end fitting TRBJ2-5 better, the J assignment may be wrong. Germline V CDR1 and CDR2: KGHDR, SFDVKD. The CDR3 contains 16 residues.

V and J are TRBV11-2 and TRBJ2-5; D possibly corresponds to TRBD2 (5 bases). CDR1 and CDR2 (germline): SGHAT, FQNNGV. Trimming pared 5 bases from V and 4 bases from J, leaving 17 bases between. There are 15 residues in the CDR3. CDR3 in DNA: TGTGCCAGCAGCCCGAACGGAGGCGGGCGAGAGACCCAGTACTTC. It codes for CASSPNGGGRETQYF.

This clonotype turned up a few times. The chain joins TRBV12-3 or TRBV12-4 to TRBJ2-3; D gene ambiguous. V was clipped by 6 bases and J by 2 bases, with 18 bases between them. The CDR3 contains 16 residues. The CDR3 is CASSPFSLRYTDTQYF. The CDR3 DNA reads as TGTGCCAGCAGCCCGTTCTCGTTGCGGTACACAGATACGCAGTATTTT.

This clonotype was counted between two and nine times. V and J are TRBV28 and TRBJ2-7; the D gene is possibly TRBD1 (5 bases). V was trimmed by 6 bases and J by 7 bases, leaving 13 bases between them. Germline V CDR1 and CDR2: MDHEN, SYDVKM. This CDR3 has 12 residues. The CDR3 region has the DNA TGTGCCAGCAGCAGACAGAGGTGGGAGCAGTACTTC. This sequence encodes CASSRQRWEQYF.